The 6 T cell receptor beta chains presented below share a single source sample, sequenced in a study of blood T cell repertoires in COVID-19 (dated by TCRdb to about 2020). Library preparation employed the immunoSEQ multiplex PCR assay. This is the immuneACCESS table as TCRdb keeps it, with only in-frame sequences that have V and J called. A part of the clones is gone; compared with another copy, unresolved V genes explain less than half, and the rest is unexplained. In this sample the table shows hundreds of thousands of clones, 85% to 90% of which occur a single time. The ten most abundant clones make up about 2.9% of the sample. Sequenced sample: peripheral blood. These receptors came from a man between 60 and 70 years old with acute or convalescent COVID-19.

The rearrangement uses TRBV6-1 and TRBJ2-5, with D possibly being TRBD2 (8 bases). The CDR3 consists of 15 residues. V lost 2 bases to trimming and J lost 5 bases, with 15 bases between them. CDR1 is MNHNS, CDR2 SASEGT, per germline. CDR3 sequence: CASSEREGARETQYF. The CDR3 nucleotides are TGTGCCAGCAGTGAACGGGAGGGGGCGCGGGAGACCCAGTACTTC.

CDR3 DNA: TGTGCCAGCAGCCCGTGGGACAGGCGGAAGGATGAGCAGTTCTTC. Encoded protein: CASSPWDRRKDEQFF. The genes are TRBV3-1 (or the pseudogene TRBV3-2) and TRBJ2-1; 8 bases are a match to TRBD1. This CDR3 is built from 15 residues. Looked up from germline, CDR1 is LGHDT and CDR2 is YNNKEL (reference sequence). V was pared by 4 bases and J by 8 bases, with 10 bases of the junction left unmatched.

The chain links TRBV3-1 (or the pseudogene TRBV3-2) to TRBJ2-7; 9 bases match TRBD1. CDR3 size: 16 residues. Trimming took 3 bases from V and 7 from J; bases not matched to a gene: 13. Germline-derived CDR1 and CDR2 are LGHDT and YNNKEL (reference sequence). The CDR3 DNA is TGTGCCAGCAGCCACACCCCCTGGACAGGGGTGGGAGAGCAGTACTTC. Its translation is CASSHTPWTGVGEQYF.

The rearrangement uses TRBV11-2 and TRBJ1-4; D is unresolved. Germline V gives CDR1 SGHAT, CDR2 FQNNGV. V lost 2 bases to trimming and J lost 5 bases, with 9 bases between them. The CDR3 is made up of 14 amino acids. CDR3 bases: TGTGCCAGCAGCTTATCACATACGAATGAAAAACTGTTTTTT. Translated, it gives CASSLSHTNEKLFF. The full variable domain, with the rest looked up from reference TRBV11-2 and TRBJ1-4, is EAGVAQSPRYKIIEKRQSVAFWCNPISGHATLYWYQQILGQGPKLLIQFQNNGVVDDSQLPKDRFSAERLKGVDSTLKIQPAKLEDSAVYLCASSLSHTNEKLFFGSGTQLSVL.

This clone was observed a few times. The chain recombines TRBV5-1 with TRBJ2-7; TRBD1 agrees at 12 bases. This CDR3 spans 15 amino acids. Germline V gene lookup returns CDR1 SGHRS and CDR2 YFSETQ. The J segment lost 7 bases and the V segment lost 3 bases, leaving 8 bases of the junction unmatched. This chain's CDR3 is CASSWGQGAMREQYF. For the CDR3, the DNA is TGCGCCAGCAGCTGGGGACAGGGGGCGATGCGGGAGCAGTACTTC. Full variable domain (outside the CDR3, taken from reference TRBV5-1 and TRBJ2-7): KAGVTQTPRYLIKTRGQQVTLSCSPISGHRSVSWYQQTPGQGLQFLFEYFSETQRNKGNFPGRFSGRQFSNSRSEMNVSTLELGDSALYLCASSWGQGAMREQYFGPGTRLTVT.

The DNA for the CDR3 is TGTGCCAGCAGTCCAGCAGACGGGGGGATCTACAATGAGCAGTTCTTC. This encodes CASSPADGGIYNEQFF. The rearrangement links TRBV11-1 to TRBJ2-1; 7 nucleotides agree with TRBD2. Germline assignment: CDR1 SGHAT and CDR2 FQDESV (reference sequence). Trimming at V came to 6 bases and at J to 3 bases, leaving 11 bases not matched to a gene. This CDR3 spans 16 amino acids.